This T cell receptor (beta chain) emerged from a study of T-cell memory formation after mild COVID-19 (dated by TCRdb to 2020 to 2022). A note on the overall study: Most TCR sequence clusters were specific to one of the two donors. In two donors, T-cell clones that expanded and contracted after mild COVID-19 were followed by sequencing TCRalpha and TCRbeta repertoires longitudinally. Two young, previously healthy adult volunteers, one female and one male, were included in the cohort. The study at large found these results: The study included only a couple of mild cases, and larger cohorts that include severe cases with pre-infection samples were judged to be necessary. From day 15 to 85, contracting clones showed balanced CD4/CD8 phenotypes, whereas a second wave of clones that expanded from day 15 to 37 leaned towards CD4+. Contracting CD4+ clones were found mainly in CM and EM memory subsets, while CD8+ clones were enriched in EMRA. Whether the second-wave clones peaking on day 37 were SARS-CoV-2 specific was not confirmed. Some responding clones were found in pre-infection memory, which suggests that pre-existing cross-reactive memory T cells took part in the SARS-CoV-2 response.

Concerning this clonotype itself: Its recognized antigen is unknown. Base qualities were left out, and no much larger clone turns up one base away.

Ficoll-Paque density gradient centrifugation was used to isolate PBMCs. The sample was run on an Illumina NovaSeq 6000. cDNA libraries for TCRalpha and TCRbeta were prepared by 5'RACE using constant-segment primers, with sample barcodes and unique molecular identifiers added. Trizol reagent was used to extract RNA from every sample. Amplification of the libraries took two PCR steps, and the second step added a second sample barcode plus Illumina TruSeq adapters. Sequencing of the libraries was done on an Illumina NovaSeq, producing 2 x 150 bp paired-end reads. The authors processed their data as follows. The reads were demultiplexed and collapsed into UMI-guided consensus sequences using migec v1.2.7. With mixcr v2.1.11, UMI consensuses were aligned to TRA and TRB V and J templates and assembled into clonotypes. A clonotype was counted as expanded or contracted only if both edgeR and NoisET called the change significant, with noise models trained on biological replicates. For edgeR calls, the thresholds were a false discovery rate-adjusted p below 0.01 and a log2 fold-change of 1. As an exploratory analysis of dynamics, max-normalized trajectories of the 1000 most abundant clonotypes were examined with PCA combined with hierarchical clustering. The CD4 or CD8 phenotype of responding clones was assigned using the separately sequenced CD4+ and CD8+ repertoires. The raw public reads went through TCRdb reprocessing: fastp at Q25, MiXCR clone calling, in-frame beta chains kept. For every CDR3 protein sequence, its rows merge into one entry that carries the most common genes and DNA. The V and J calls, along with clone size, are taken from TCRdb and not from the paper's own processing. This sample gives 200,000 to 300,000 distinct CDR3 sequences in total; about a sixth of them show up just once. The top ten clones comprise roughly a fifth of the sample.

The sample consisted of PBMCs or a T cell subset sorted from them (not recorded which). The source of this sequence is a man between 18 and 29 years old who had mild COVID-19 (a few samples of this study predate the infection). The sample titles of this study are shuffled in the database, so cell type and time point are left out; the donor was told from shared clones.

The DNA is as follows: TGCGCCAGCAGCCAAGATCTGAGCGCGAACACCGGGGAGCTGTTTTTT. This codes for CASSQDLSANTGELFF. The chain was built from TRBV4-1 and TRBJ2-2; there is no confident call for the D gene. The CDR3 starts with the cysteine, ends with the phenylalanine, and has 16 residues. This entry keeps only the CDR3 DNA: 48 bases, framed from base 1. The germline ends are 8 bases apart after V is trimmed by 0 bases and J by 0 bases. Sequences MGHRA (CDR1) and YSYEKL (CDR2) are obtained from the germline V gene.